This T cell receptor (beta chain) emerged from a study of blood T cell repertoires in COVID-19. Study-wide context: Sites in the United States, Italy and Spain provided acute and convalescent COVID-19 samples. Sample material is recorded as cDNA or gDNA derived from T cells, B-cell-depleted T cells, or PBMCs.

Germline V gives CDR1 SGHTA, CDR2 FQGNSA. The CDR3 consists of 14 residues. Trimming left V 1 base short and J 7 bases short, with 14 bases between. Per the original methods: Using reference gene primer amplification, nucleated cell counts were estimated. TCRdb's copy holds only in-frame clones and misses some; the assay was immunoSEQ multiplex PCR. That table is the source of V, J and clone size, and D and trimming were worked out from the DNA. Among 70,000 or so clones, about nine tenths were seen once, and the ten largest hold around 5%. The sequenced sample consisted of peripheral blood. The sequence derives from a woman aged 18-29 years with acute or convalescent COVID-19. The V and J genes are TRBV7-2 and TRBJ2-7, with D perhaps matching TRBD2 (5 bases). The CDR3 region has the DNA TGTGCCAGCAGCTTAGAGAGGGCGTGGAGGGAGCAGTACTTC. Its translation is CASSLERAWREQYF.